This TCR beta chain was identified during a study of T cell responses to AZD1222 COVID-19 vaccine. Whole-study results and caveats: A mostly white British donor set with more females was recruited, and clonal diversity was possibly underestimated. Baseline serology detected seropositivity in only a handful of AZD1222 recipients. Reportedly, close to half of spike-specific TCRs are directed against unmutated variant regions. Increased Spike-specific TCR breadth and depth were observed after two AZD1222 doses.

A remark on this clone: Antigen specificity is unknown.

Measured with immunoSEQ multiplex PCR; TCRdb has only the in-frame clones, and not every one. The data hold 90,000 to 150,000 clones, with about 90% observed a single time. The germline V and J ends were trimmed by 9 bases and 0 bases, with 11 bases remaining between them. In germline, CDR1 is KGHDR, CDR2 SFDVKD. CDR3 length equals 13 residues. The rearrangement joins TRBV24-1 to TRBJ2-7; D possibly uses TRBD1 or TRBD2 (5 bases each). This receptor was obtained from an adult in good health. The sample here was peripheral blood, taken on day 0 of AZD1222 vaccination. The CDR3, as DNA: TGTGCCACCTGGGACGGACTCTCCTACGAGCAGTACTTC. Translating gives CATWDGLSYEQYF.